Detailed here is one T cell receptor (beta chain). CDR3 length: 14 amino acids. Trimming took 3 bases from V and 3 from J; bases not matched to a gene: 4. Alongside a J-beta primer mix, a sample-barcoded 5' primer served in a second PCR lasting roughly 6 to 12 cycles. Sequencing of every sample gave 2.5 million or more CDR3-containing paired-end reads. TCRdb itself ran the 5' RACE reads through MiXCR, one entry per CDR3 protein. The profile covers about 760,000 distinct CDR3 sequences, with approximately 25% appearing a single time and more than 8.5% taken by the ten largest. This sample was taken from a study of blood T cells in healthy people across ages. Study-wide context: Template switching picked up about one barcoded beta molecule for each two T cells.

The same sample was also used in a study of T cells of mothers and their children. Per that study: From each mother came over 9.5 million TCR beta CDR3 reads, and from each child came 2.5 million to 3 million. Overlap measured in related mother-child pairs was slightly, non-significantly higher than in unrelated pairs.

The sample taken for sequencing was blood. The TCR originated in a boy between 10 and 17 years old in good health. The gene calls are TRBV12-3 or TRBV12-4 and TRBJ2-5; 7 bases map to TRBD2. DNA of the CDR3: TGTGCCAGCAGTTTCGGGGCGGGAGAAGAGACCCAGTACTTC. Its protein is CASSFGAGEETQYF.